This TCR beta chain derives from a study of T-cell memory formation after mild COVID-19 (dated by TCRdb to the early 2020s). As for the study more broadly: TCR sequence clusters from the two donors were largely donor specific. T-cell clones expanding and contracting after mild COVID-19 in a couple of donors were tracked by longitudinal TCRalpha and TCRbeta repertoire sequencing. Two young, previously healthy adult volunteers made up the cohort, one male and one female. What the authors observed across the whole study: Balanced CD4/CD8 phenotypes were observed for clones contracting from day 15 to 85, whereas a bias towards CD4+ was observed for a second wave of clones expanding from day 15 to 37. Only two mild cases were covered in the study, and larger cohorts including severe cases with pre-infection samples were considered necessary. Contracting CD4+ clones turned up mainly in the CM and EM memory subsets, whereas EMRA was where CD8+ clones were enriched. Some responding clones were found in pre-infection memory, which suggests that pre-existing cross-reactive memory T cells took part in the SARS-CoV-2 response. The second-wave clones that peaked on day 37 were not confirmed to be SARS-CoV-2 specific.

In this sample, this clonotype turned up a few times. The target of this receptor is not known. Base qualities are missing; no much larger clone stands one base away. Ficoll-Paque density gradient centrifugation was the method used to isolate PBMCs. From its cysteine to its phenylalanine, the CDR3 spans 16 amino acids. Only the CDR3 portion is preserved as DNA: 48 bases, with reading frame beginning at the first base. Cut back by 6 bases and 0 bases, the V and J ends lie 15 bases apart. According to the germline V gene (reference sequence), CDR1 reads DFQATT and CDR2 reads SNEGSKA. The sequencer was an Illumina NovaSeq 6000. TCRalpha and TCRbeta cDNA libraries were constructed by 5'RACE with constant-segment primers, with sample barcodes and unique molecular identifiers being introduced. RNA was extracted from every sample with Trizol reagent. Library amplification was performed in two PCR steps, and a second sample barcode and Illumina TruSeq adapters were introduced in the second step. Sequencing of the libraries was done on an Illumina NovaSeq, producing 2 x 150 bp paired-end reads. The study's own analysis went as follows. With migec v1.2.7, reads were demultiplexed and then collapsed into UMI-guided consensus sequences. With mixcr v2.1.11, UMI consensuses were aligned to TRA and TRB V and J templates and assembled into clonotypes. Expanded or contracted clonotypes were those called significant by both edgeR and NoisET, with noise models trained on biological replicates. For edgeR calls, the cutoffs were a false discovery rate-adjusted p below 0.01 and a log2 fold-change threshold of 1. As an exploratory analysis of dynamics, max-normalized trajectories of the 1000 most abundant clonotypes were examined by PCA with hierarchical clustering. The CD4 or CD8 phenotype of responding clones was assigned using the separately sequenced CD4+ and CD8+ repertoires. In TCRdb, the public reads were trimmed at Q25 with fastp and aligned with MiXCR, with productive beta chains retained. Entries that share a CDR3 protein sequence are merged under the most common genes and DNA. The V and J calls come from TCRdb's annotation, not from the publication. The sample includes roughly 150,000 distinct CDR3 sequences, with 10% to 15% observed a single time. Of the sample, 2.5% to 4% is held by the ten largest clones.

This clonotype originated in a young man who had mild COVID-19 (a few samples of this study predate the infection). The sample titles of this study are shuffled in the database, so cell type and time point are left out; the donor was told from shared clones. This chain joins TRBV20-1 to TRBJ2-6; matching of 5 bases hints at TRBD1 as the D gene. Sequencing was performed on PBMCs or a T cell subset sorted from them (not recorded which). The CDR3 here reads CSASQGPYSGANVLTF. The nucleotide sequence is TGCAGTGCGTCGCAGGGCCCCTACTCTGGGGCCAACGTCCTGACTTTC.